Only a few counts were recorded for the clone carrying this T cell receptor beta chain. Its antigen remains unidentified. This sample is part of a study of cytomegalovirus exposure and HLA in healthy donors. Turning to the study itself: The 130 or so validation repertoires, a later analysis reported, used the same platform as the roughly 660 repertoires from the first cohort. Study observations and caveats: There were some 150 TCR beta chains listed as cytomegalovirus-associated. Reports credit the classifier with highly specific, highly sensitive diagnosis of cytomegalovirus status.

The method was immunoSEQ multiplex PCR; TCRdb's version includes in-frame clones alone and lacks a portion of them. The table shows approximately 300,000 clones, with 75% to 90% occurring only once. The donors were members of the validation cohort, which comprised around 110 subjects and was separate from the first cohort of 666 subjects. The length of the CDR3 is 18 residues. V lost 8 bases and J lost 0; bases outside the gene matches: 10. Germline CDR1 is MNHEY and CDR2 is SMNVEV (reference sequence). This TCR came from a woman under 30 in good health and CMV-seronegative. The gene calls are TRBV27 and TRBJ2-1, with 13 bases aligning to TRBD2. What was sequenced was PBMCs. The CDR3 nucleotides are TGTGCCAGCCACCTAGGACTAGCGGGGGAAAGCTCCTACAATGAGCAGTTCTTC. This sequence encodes CASHLGLAGESSYNEQFF.